This passage covers 20 T cell receptor beta chains from one sample sequenced in a study of tumor and adjacent non-tumor tissue in lung cancer. The template was RNA from unsorted bulk tissue. A modified ARM-PCR protocol with three rounds of nested PCR amplified TCRbeta. TCRdb analysed the multiplex PCR reads with MiXCR anew, one entry per CDR3 protein. The sample includes over 110,000 distinct CDR3 sequences, approximately 66% of them seen just once. What was sequenced was lung tumor tissue. These TCRs come from a man in his sixties with small cell lung cancer.

Turning to this clonotype: No conserved phenylalanine or tryptophan is present at the end of the CDR3, so a read error is the likely explanation. The DNA is omitted, as the CDR3 cannot be located on it reliably, and the CDR3 follows TCRdb's listing. This chain uses TRBV11-2 with TRBJ1-1. Germline CDR1 reads SGHAT; CDR2 reads FQNNGV. A total of 15 residues make up the CDR3, ends included. This chain's CDR3 is CASSLGFGGKTEAFS.

Comments on this clonotype: Just one base apart from a much larger clone, this may be a read error. The rearrangement joins TRBV6-2 or TRBV6-3 to TRBJ2-1, with 11 bases lining up with TRBD2. Germline lookup yields CDR1 MNHEY and CDR2 SVGEGT. V lost 10 bases to trimming and J lost 0 bases; unmatched junction nucleotides: 5. The length of the CDR3 is 15 residues. The CDR3 is CANRLAGSSYNEQFF. The CDR3 DNA reads as TGTGCCAACAGACTAGCGGGGAGCTCCTACAATGAGCAGTTCTTC.

To note about this clonotype: A junction end diverges from the germline sequence, so it may reflect a read error. The genes are TRBV10-3 and TRBJ1-2; D is ambiguous. This CDR3 is 13 amino acids long. Looked up from germline, CDR1 is ENHRY and CDR2 is SYGVKD. The CDR3: CGISEKRSHGYTF. Here the CDR3 DNA reads TGTGGCATCAGTGAGAAACGGAGCCATGGCTACACCTTC.

The chain is built from TRBV12-5 and TRBJ1-1, with no clear D. The CDR3 consists of 13 residues. V was clipped by 7 bases and J by 5 bases, with 14 bases between them. The germline V gene has CDR1 LGHNT and CDR2 FRNRAP. The CDR3 coding sequence is TGTGCTAGTGTTTCACAGTGGGCAACTGAAGCTTTCTTT. Its translation: CASVSQWATEAFF.

V and J are TRBV5-6 and TRBJ2-1; no clear D gene. Germline V gene sequence: CDR1 SGHDT, CDR2 YYEEEE. The V and J ends lost 4 bases and 12 bases respectively, with 17 bases between them. The length of the CDR3 is 13 residues. CDR3 nucleotides: TGTGCCAGCAGCCTAAACCGGGTGGATTGGCAGTTCTTC. Amino acids: CASSLNRVDWQFF.

This sequence joins TRBV11-2 and TRBJ2-7, with D uncertain. CDR1 is SGHAT, CDR2 FQNNGV, per germline. The CDR3 is 14 residues long. CDR3 sequence (DNA): TGTGCCAGCGCCCCGGGCAGCTTTCGCTACGAGCAGTATGTC. Amino acids: CASAPGSFRYEQYV.

The rearrangement uses TRBV5-5 and TRBJ2-5; 9 bases fit TRBD2. Trimming removed 0 bases from V and 5 bases from J; junction bases left unmatched: 17. This CDR3 spans 19 amino acids. Germline CDR1 and CDR2: SGHKS and YYEKEE (reference sequence). The CDR3 DNA reads as TGTGCCAGCAGCTTGGCGTCGGTTGTGCTAGCGGGGATGAGGGAGACCCAGTACTTC. Translating it yields CASSLASVVLAGMRETQYF.

A note on this clonotype: Mismatch with germline at one junction end may stem from a read error. This rearrangement joins TRBV7-9 to TRBJ2-1, with 13 bases that match TRBD2. This CDR3 comprises 16 residues. Germline CDR1 SEHNR, CDR2 FQNEAQ (reference sequence). The CDR3 loop is CASSIPGTSGTNEQLF. CDR3 in DNA: TGTGCCAGCAGCATCCCCGGGACTAGCGGGACGAATGAGCAGTTATTC. Complete variable domain (other parts from reference TRBV7-9 and TRBJ2-1): DTGVSQNPRHKITKRGQNVTFRCDPISEHNRLYWYRQTLGQGPEFLTYFQNEAQLEKSRLLSDRFSAERPKGSFSTLEIQRTEQGDSAMYLCASSIPGTSGTNEQLFGPGTRLTVL.

This clonotype showed up just a few times. This may be a read error, as it is one base from a much larger clone. V usage is TRBV20-1 and J usage is TRBJ2-1; D ambiguous. CDR1 and CDR2 (germline): DFQATT, SNEGSKA (reference sequence). V lost 0 bases to trimming and J lost 8 bases, with 8 bases between them. This CDR3 spans 12 amino acids. CDR3 sequence: CSARDGYDEQFF. In nucleotides, the CDR3 is TGCAGTGCTAGAGATGGTTACGATGAGCAGTTCTTC.

The V gene is TRBV12-3 or TRBV12-4, the J gene TRBJ2-5; possibly TRBD1 for D (5 bases). V lost 3 bases and J 14 bases, leaving 22 bases between the germline ends. This CDR3 is 14 amino acids long. The CDR3: CASSLGLSPYEQYF. CDR3 nucleotide sequence: TGTGCCAGCAGTTTGGGGCTGTCCCCCTACGAGCAATACTTC.

This clonotype occurred a few times. The rearrangement uses TRBV28 and TRBJ1-4; a weak D match, TRBD1 (5 bases). Germline CDR1 and CDR2: MDHEN and SYDVKM. The CDR3 has 16 residues. Trimming cost V 2 bases and J 7 bases, with 17 bases left between them. As DNA, the CDR3 is TGTGCCAGCAGTTTAACACGGGGGAGAGGCTTTGAAAAACTGTTTTTT. Protein sequence: CASSLTRGRGFEKLFF. The variable domain in full, with the rest retrieved from reference TRBV28 and TRBJ1-4, is DVKVTQSSRYLVKRTGEKVFLECVQDMDHENMFWYRQDPGLGLRLIYFSYDVKMKEKGDIPEGYSVSREKKERFSLILESASTNQTSMYLCASSLTRGRGFEKLFFGSGTQLSVL.

Details on this clonotype: This may arise from a read error, as a much more abundant clone is one base away. The CDR3 coding sequence is TGTGCCAGCAGTGTCAGCGGGAGGGTATACAATGTGCAGTTCTTC. Amino acid sequence: CASSVSGRVYNVQFF. The rearrangement links TRBV6-1 to TRBJ2-1, with TRBD2 matching over 10 bases. Looked up from germline, CDR1 is MNHNS and CDR2 is SASEGT. The CDR3 is 15 amino acids.

This clonotype was seen just once. One end of the junction is discordant with germline, which a read error may explain. The V and J genes are TRBV4-1 and TRBJ2-7; D gene ambiguous. This CDR3 spans 14 amino acids. The V gene's germline CDR1 is MGHRA and CDR2 YSYEKL. CDR3 protein: CARSLAESSYEQNF. DNA of the CDR3: TGTGCCAGGAGTCTGGCGGAGAGCTCCTACGAACAAAACTTC.

Note on this clonotype: Sequence at one end of the junction differs from germline and may be a read error. This sequence joins TRBV28 and TRBJ2-3; D perhaps matches TRBD2 (5 bases). Germline V gene data show CDR1 as MDHEN and CDR2 as SYDVKM. The length of the CDR3 is 15 residues. The DNA for the CDR3 is TGTGCCAGCAGTGGCGCGAGGAGGTTCACAGATACACAGTATTTT. It yields the protein CASSGARRFTDTQYF.

In the case of this clonotype: Because the CDR3 is missing its conserved closing phenylalanine or tryptophan, this is likely a read error. V is TRBV11-2 and J is TRBJ2-3; 9 bases are a match to TRBD1. Germline trimming cut 6 bases from V and 6 bases from J; bases unmatched to any gene: 10. This CDR3 region has 15 residues. CDR1 and CDR2 from the germline V gene are SGHAT and FQNNGV. The CDR3 spells CASSSGQGWWDTQYS. The CDR3 nucleotides read TGTGCCAGCAGTTCCGGACAGGGGTGGTGGGATACGCAGTATTCT.

In the case of this clonotype: One end of the junction varies from germline; a read error may be responsible. The chain carries TRBV12-3 or TRBV12-4 and TRBJ1-4, with D maybe TRBD1 (6 bases). The CDR3 spans 11 residues. CDR3 DNA: TGTGCCAGCAGCCTTGGGGGGGCGCAGGTTTTT. Amino acids: CASSLGGAQVF.

Comment on this clonotype: One end of the junction fails to match germline, which may point to a read error. The chain recombines TRBV29-1 with TRBJ2-1, with D uncertain. The CDR3 consists of 15 residues. The germline CDR1 and CDR2 sequences are SQVTM and ANQGSEA. CDR3 sequence reads: CNVETTSHSRNEQFF. In DNA form, the CDR3 reads TGCAACGTTGAGACGACCTCTCACTCCAGGAATGAGCAGTTCTTC.

Of note for this clonotype: This may be a read error, as it is one base from a much larger clone. V and J are TRBV28 and TRBJ1-1, with D perhaps TRBD1 (6 bases). Germline CDR1 reads MDHEN; CDR2 reads SYDVKM. CDR3 length: 14 amino acids. CDR3 DNA: TGTGACAGCAGTTCAGGGGCAGCGAACACTGAAGCTTTCTTT. This encodes CDSSSGAANTEAFF.

This chain links TRBV2 with TRBJ2-7; the D gene is possibly TRBD2 (6 bases). The CDR3 loop spans 15 amino acids. Germline assignment: CDR1 SNHLY and CDR2 FYNNEI. V was cut by 7 bases and J by 0 bases, with 16 bases left in between. CDR3 nucleotides: TGTGCCAGCACGGTTAACTTGGGGGGCTCCTACGAGCAGTACTTC. Its protein product is CASTVNLGGSYEQYF.

This chain uses TRBV5-6 with TRBJ2-5; 7 bases are shared with TRBD1. Germline V gene sequence: CDR1 SGHDT, CDR2 YYEEEE. The V gene end was trimmed by 3 bases and the J gene end by 0 bases; junction bases not matched to a gene: 2. This CDR3 comprises 14 residues. The CDR3 DNA reads TGTGCCAGCAGCTGGGGGACAGACCAAGAGACCCAGTACTTC. Translated, it gives CASSWGTDQETQYF.